The clone carrying this T cell receptor beta chain was observed a few times. In the source study's methods: How many nucleated cells were present was estimated from reference gene primer amplification. Libraries were prepared by immunoSEQ multiplex PCR; TCRdb keeps only in-frame clonotypes and omits some of them. Clonal size and the V and J genes are those of that table, whereas D and trimming came from the DNA. Among about 210,000 clones listed, roughly four fifths were seen once. The data originate from a study of blood T cell repertoires in COVID-19. Study-level information: COVID-19 samples from acute and convalescent phases originated in the United States, Italy and Spain. T cells, B-cell-depleted T cells, or PBMCs provided the cDNA or gDNA that served as material.

The sample comprised peripheral blood. This TCR was sampled from a woman aged 70 to 79 with COVID-19, enrolled during active disease.

CDR3 DNA sequence: TGTGCCAGCAGTTTATACCCTAGCCGCATCTCCTACAATGAGCAGTTCTTC. As protein: CASSLYPSRISYNEQFF. V and J are TRBV27 and TRBJ2-1, with a weak D call TRBD2 (5 bases). Per germline, CDR1 MNHEY and CDR2 SMNVEV (reference sequence). The length of the CDR3 is 17 residues. V was cut by 1 base and J by 0 bases, with 13 bases left in between.